Sequencing of this T cell receptor beta chain was carried out in a study of shared clonotypes between healthy human individuals. As concerns this clone: The antigen remains unidentified.

V dropped 6 bases and J dropped 10 bases, with 13 bases sitting between them. CDR1 and CDR2 (germline): SGHTA, FQGTGA. The CDR3 loop spans 13 amino acids. Original analysis: Without quality scores, immunoSEQ junctional reads could not be filtered like full-length reads. The data were produced by immunoSEQ multiplex PCR, yet TCRdb's version contains in-frame clones alone and is incomplete. The D gene and trimming were derived from the DNA, and the V and J assignments and clone size from that table. The sample records approximately 2.4 million clones, around 95% being singletons. Study findings and constraints: Sampling covered nothing but blood. Tissue TCR repertoires likely differ from those found in blood. All-four-donor shared clonotypes had higher generation probabilities than non-shared clonotypes did.

Sequenced: naive CD4+ T cells sorted from blood. Subset given: CD45RA+ positively selected. The chain couples TRBV7-3 to TRBJ1-6; no reliable D call. This sequence was found in a man aged 18 to 30 in good health. The CDR3 protein is CASSPNRGSPLHF. DNA for the CDR3: TGTGCCAGCAGTCCCAACCGTGGATCACCCCTCCACTTT.